Sequencing of this T cell receptor (beta chain) was carried out in a study of CD8+CD57+ T cells in acquired aplastic anemia. Study in general: About 3 ug was the average amount of DNA from sorted CD4+ and CD8+ cells. Whole-study findings and limits: Patients and controls were found to share fewer than 35 CD8+ CDR3 sequences.

CDR3 and TCR beta VDJ profiling relied on genomic DNA as the template. Using its own MiXCR run on the reads, TCRdb lists one record per CDR3 protein. The table has around 200,000 distinct CDR3 sequences, 55% to 65% seen once. All patients picked for sequencing had shown, by flow cytometry, an expansion of CD8+CD57+ cells. As regards this clonotype: Its antigen is unidentified.

CDR3 length: 14 amino acids. The germline V gene has CDR1 SGDLS and CDR2 YYNGEE. Between the trimmed V and J ends, which lost 4 bases and 10 bases, there was a span of 15 bases. The rearrangement joins TRBV9 to TRBJ1-6, with D possibly matching TRBD1 (6 bases). The sequenced sample consisted of sorted CD4+, CD8+, or CD8+CD57+ T cells (not recorded which) from PBMCs. This receptor was identified in a human donor with aplastic anemia. CDR3 DNA sequence: TGTGCCAGCAGCTCCCGAGGGGGGGAATCACCCCTCCACTTT. This sequence encodes CASSSRGGESPLHF.